This TCR beta chain was sequenced for a study of blood T cell repertoires in COVID-19. At the level of the study: The samples span acute and convalescent COVID-19 from the United States, Italy and Spain. In each case, the material was cDNA or gDNA derived from T cells, B-cell-depleted T cells, or PBMCs.

Repertoires were generated with immunoSEQ multiplex PCR, while TCRdb's copy carries only in-frame clones and drops some. The sample yields a few hundred thousand clones, approximately 89% seen once. The germline V gene encodes CDR1 LGHNA and CDR2 YSLEER. The CDR3 sequence is 14 residues long. The ends were cut back, 0 bases at V and 4 bases at J, with 9 bases in the middle. This TCR derives from a woman in her forties or fifties who had recovered from COVID-19. The V gene is TRBV4-3, the J gene TRBJ2-5; TRBD2 is a possible D gene (6 bases). Input material: peripheral blood. The CDR3 DNA reads as TGCGCCAGCAGCCAAGACCTGGGACTAGAGACCCAGTACTTC. It encodes CASSQDLGLETQYF.